This T cell receptor beta chain was profiled in a study of monozygotic twins with inflammatory bowel disease. Regarding the study as a whole: People with IBD had fewer clonotypes in common with others than healthy twins did, especially with disease activity.

TCRdb re-called the 5' RACE reads, yielding one record per CDR3 amino acid sequence without DNA. With a few hundred thousand distinct CDR3 sequences in the sample, the ten largest clones hold just over 2.5%. A remark on this clonotype: Its antigen remains unidentified.

The sequence was obtained from a human donor with ulcerative colitis or Crohn's disease, or a healthy co-twin of an affected twin (not recorded which). Sequencing was performed on blood.

CDR3 in amino acids: CASSPDRGSGQYF. The rearrangement links TRBV11-2 to TRBJ2-7; TCRdb reports TRBD1, a call that lacks DNA to check it against. The CDR3 is made up of 13 amino acids. Germline CDR1 reads SGHAT; CDR2 reads FQNNGV. Combining the CDR3 with reference TRBV11-2 and TRBJ2-7 gives the whole variable domain EAGVAQSPRYKIIEKRQSVAFWCNPISGHATLYWYQQILGQGPKLLIQFQNNGVVDDSQLPKDRFSAERLKGVDSTLKIQPAKLEDSAVYLCASSPDRGSGQYFGPGTRLTVT.